This is a list of T cell receptor beta chains from one sample in a study of blood T cell repertoires in COVID-19. Assay used: immunoSEQ multiplex PCR; TCRdb lists only in-frame clones, some missing. The data hold approximately 250,000 clones, with around 90% observed a single time. The source material was PBMCs or T cells enriched from blood (not recorded which). Receptors were obtained from a man between 35 and 55 years old who had been exposed to COVID-19. CDR3s include the opening cysteine and the closing phenylalanine or tryptophan. D genes are given only for firm matches. Expanded clones are given a class, and other clones once, few, many or no size at all.

d_call,clone_size,v_call,j_call,cdr3_aa,cdr3_nt
.,.,TRBV5-4,TRBJ2-7,CASSSSGLLTEQYF,TGTGCCAGCAGCTCCTCGGGACTCCTTACCGAGCAGTACTTC
TRBD1,.,TRBV3-1/TRBV3-2,TRBJ2-6,CASTVQGAGANVLTF,TGTGCCAGCACCGTACAGGGGGCTGGGGCCAACGTCCTGACTTTC
.,.,TRBV5-5,TRBJ1-5,CASSSGQTGTAQHF,TGTGCCAGCAGCTCCGGACAGACGGGAACGGCCCAGCATTTT
.,once,TRBV28,TRBJ1-5,CASSRTGNFNQPQHF,TGTGCCAGCTCTCGAACAGGGAACTTCAATCAGCCCCAGCATTTT
.,.,TRBV28,TRBJ2-5,CASSSAVGGETQYF,TGTGCCAGCAGTTCCGCCGTGGGCGGGGAGACCCAGTACTTC
.,.,TRBV29-1,TRBJ2-1,CSVDLPGEQFF,TGCAGCGTTGACCTCCCCGGTGAGCAGTTCTTC
TRBD1,.,TRBV5-5,TRBJ2-7,CASSNGQGEYEQYF,TGTGCCAGCAGCAACGGACAGGGAGAATACGAGCAGTACTTC
TRBD2,.,TRBV30,TRBJ2-7,CAWSALLAGNEQYF,TGTGCCTGGAGTGCCTTACTAGCGGGCAACGAGCAGTACTTC
TRBD1,.,TRBV14,TRBJ1-1,CASTGTGWKNTEAFF,TGTGCCAGTACCGGGACAGGTTGGAAAAACACTGAAGCTTTCTTT
.,.,TRBV9,TRBJ2-1,CASSVGPDYNEQFF,TGTGCCAGCAGCGTAGGCCCAGATTACAATGAGCAGTTCTTC
.,once,TRBV4-3,TRBJ2-3,CASSQVRGTDTQYF,TGCGCCAGCAGCCAAGTTCGGGGCACAGATACGCAGTATTTT
TRBD1,once,TRBV11-2,TRBJ2-2,CASSLDLRGQSGELFF,TGTGCCAGCAGCTTAGATCTAAGGGGGCAATCCGGGGAGCTGTTTTTT
TRBD1,.,TRBV27,TRBJ2-7,CASSFRDRPYEQYF,TGTGCCAGCAGTTTCCGGGACAGACCCTACGAGCAGTACTTC
.,.,TRBV7-2,TRBJ1-6,CASSLGAGASPLHF,TGTGCCAGCAGCTTAGGGGCGGGGGCTTCACCCCTCCACTTT
TRBD1,.,TRBV9,TRBJ1-3,CASSVGGGTNTIYF,TGTGCCAGCAGCGTAGGAGGGGGCACAAACACCATATATTTT
.,.,TRBV6-5,TRBJ2-1,CASSSGVHNEQFF,TGTGCCAGCAGTTCTGGAGTGCACAATGAGCAGTTCTTC
.,once,TRBV6-6,TRBJ1-6,CASSYSVTPNNSPLHF,TGTGCCAGCAGTTACTCGGTGACACCGAATAATTCACCCCTCCACTTT
TRBD2,.,TRBV18,TRBJ2-3,CASSIRLAGTDTQYF,TGTGCCAGCTCGATCAGACTAGCGGGCACAGATACGCAGTATTTT
TRBD1,.,TRBV6-5,TRBJ1-1,CASTGSQGDGTEAFF,TGTGCCAGCACCGGAAGCCAGGGGGATGGAACTGAAGCTTTCTTT
.,.,TRBV7-2,TRBJ2-3,CASSHNPGLENTQYF,TGTGCCAGCAGCCATAATCCAGGCCTCGAAAATACGCAGTATTTT
.,once,TRBV19,TRBJ1-5,CASSIEVGRWDQPQHF,TGTGCCAGTAGTATAGAGGTGGGGCGCTGGGATCAGCCCCAGCATTTT
TRBD2,.,TRBV14,TRBJ2-3,CASSPSRLAEDTQYF,TGTGCCAGCAGCCCCTCTAGACTAGCGGAAGATACGCAGTATTTT
.,.,TRBV7-9,TRBJ1-6,CASSLLTVNSPLHF,TGTGCCAGCAGCTTATTGACAGTTAATTCACCCCTCCACTTT
.,.,TRBV28,TRBJ1-6,CASSQGNNSPLHF,TGTGCCAGCAGCCAGGGAAACAATTCACCCCTCCACTTT
TRBD2,.,TRBV11-2,TRBJ2-7,CASSFYLPGGPYEQYF,TGTGCCAGCAGCTTCTACCTGCCGGGAGGGCCCTACGAGCAGTACTTC
.,.,TRBV11-2,TRBJ2-1,CASSLDNGYGGEQFF,TGTGCCAGCAGCTTAGATAATGGGTACGGGGGTGAGCAGTTCTTC
.,.,TRBV7-3,TRBJ1-2,CASTEGGGYGYTF,TGTGCCAGCACCGAAGGGGGGGGATATGGCTACACCTTC
TRBD2,.,TRBV10-3,TRBJ2-1,CAISGTTSGSNNEQFF,TGTGCCATCAGTGGAACGACTAGCGGGAGTAACAATGAGCAGTTCTTC
TRBD1,.,TRBV5-1,TRBJ1-2,CASSLAQGDGGYGYTF,TGCGCCAGCAGCTTGGCGCAGGGGGACGGGGGCTATGGCTACACCTTC
.,.,TRBV27,TRBJ1-6,CASSGQPNSPLHF,TGTGCCAGCAGTGGACAGCCTAATTCACCCCTCCACTTT
TRBD2,once,TRBV9,TRBJ2-7,CASSVGLAGGFYEQYF,TGTGCCAGCAGCGTCGGACTAGCGGGAGGGTTCTACGAGCAGTACTTC